These 5 T cell receptor beta chains came from one sample sequenced in a study of circulating CD8 cells and anti-PD-1 response in melanoma. TCR libraries were prepared from around 15 ng of total RNA with the QIAseq Immune Repertoire TCR panel. TCRdb called the reads again in MiXCR, with one record for every CDR3 protein. The sample lists some 460 distinct CDR3 sequences; roughly 8% were seen once. Four subsets defined by PD-1 and/or TIGIT were sorted from live CD3+CD8+TCRalphabeta+ cells. The source material was CD8+ T cells from PBMCs, sampled at baseline or after one month of anti-PD-1 therapy (not recorded which). These receptors were obtained from a human donor with melanoma.

By frequency in the sample, this clonotype is large. The V and J genes are TRBV20-1 and TRBJ2-7; 7 bases fit TRBD1. This CDR3 comprises 16 residues. Germline trimming cut 0 bases from V and 2 bases from J; bases unmatched to any gene: 10. Germline CDR1 DFQATT, CDR2 SNEGSKA (reference sequence). Written as DNA, the CDR3 is TGCAGTGCTAGAGATGTAAAGGGGACAGAGACCTACGAGCAGTACTTC. Residues: CSARDVKGTETYEQYF.

By frequency in the sample, this clonotype is hyperexpanded. J is TRBJ2-7 and V is TRBV20-1; 14 bases are shared with TRBD2. Germline V gene lookup returns CDR1 DFQATT and CDR2 SNEGSKA (reference sequence). After removal of 5 bases from V and 0 bases from J, the junction contained 12 bases not matched to a gene. CDR3 size: 18 residues. The CDR3 DNA reads as TGCAGTGCTTGGGACCCGGGACTAGCGGGGGCCAGCTCCTACGAGCAGTACTTC. It translates to CSAWDPGLAGASSYEQYF.

This clonotype ranks as large (0.1 to 1%). The chain employs TRBV19 and TRBJ2-4; 8 nucleotides agree with TRBD1. Germline CDR1 LNHDA, CDR2 SQIVND (reference sequence). This CDR3 is built from 12 residues. V shed 10 bases and J 7 bases; nucleotides not matched to a gene: 6. CDR3 DNA sequence: TGTGCCACCGAGGACAGGGCCAACATTCAGTACTTC. Protein sequence: CATEDRANIQYF.

This clonotype rates as large. This rearrangement joins TRBV27 to TRBJ1-6; possible D gene TRBD1, 5 bases. Germline V CDR1 and CDR2: MNHEY, SMNVEV (reference sequence). V was cut by 4 bases and J by 3 bases, with 10 bases left in between. The CDR3 loop spans 15 amino acids. DNA of the CDR3: TGTGCCAGCAGTTCGGACACTTACTATAATTCACCCCTCCACTTT. Protein: CASSSDTYYNSPLHF.

This clonotype is labeled as medium-sized (0.01 to 0.1%). This rearrangement joins TRBV2 to TRBJ2-7; 7 nucleotides align to TRBD1. CDR3 length: 14 amino acids. Trimming cost V 7 bases and J 2 bases; bases outside gene matches: 8. From germline, CDR1 is SNHLY and CDR2 FYNNEI. The CDR3: CASKYEGAAYEQYF. In DNA form, the CDR3 reads TGTGCCAGCAAATACGAGGGGGCGGCCTACGAGCAGTACTTC.